This T cell receptor beta chain was retrieved from a study of breast tumors, draining lymph nodes, adjacent tissues. Whole-study findings and limits: Compared with basal-like, luminal-like tumors shared significantly more repertoire with nontumor tissue. The lymph node origin of tumor T cells was framed as consistent with a hypothesis, not demonstrated. Most tumor T cells seemingly derive from lymph node, then expand in tumor.

The CDR3 has 15 amino acids. CDR1 is MDHEN and CDR2 is SYDVKM in the germline V gene. The trim removed 4 bases at V and 4 bases at J, leaving 6 bases unmatched. Axillary draining lymph nodes of breast cancer patients supplied the node samples. This clonotype has a handful of counts. The antigen is undetermined. From the multiplex PCR reads, TCRdb called clonotypes with MiXCR, one entry per CDR3 protein. The sample lists approximately 250,000 distinct CDR3 sequences; 34% were seen once. This chain connects TRBV28 to TRBJ1-2, with TRBD1 matching over 10 bases. The receptor comes from a female donor with breast cancer. Some clones in this sample may be carry-over from other donors' samples. Sequenced sample: axillary lymph node tissue. CDR3 bases: TGTGCCAGCAGTTCGACAGGGGGCGCGGGCTATGGCTACACCTTC. Its protein product is CASSSTGGAGYGYTF.